Below, one TCR beta chain is given with its context. Its antigen is unidentified. TCR beta CDR3 region amplification was performed from RNA transcripts. HTBI primers were employed in a first-round RT-PCR of the TCR CDR3. TCRdb processed the multiplex PCR reads anew with MiXCR; each CDR3 protein has one entry. The sample has fewer than 300,000 distinct CDR3 sequences, over 12% seen once. The data were obtained in a study of T cells in Graves' hyperthyroidism and ophthalmopathy. The study's findings and limits: Researchers report that a 13 V-J model separated ophthalmopathy from stable hyperthyroidism.

The germline V gene has CDR1 SGHRS and CDR2 YFSETQ. There are 17 residues in the CDR3. V trimming: 0 bases; J trimming: 5 bases; junction bases outside the gene matches: 11. This clonotype was sampled from a woman between 45 and 65 years old with Graves' hyperthyroidism that later progressed to Graves' ophthalmopathy. The chain links TRBV5-1 to TRBJ2-5, with 9 bases identical to TRBD1. Sequencing used blood. CDR3 amino acids: CASSLGRTGGSGETQYF. The CDR3 DNA sequence: TGCGCCAGCAGCTTGGGGCGTACAGGGGGCTCGGGGGAGACCCAGTACTTC.